The following is a T cell receptor (beta chain) sequence with its context. The source of the sample is a study of blood T cell repertoires in COVID-19. About the study: PBMCs, B-cell-depleted T cells, or T cells provided the cDNA or gDNA that made up the material.

Generated by immunoSEQ multiplex PCR, the TCRdb table keeps only in-frame clones and is missing some. The table has 270,000 or so clones, 83% seen once. The CDR3 spans 14 residues. The trim removed 2 bases at V and 10 bases at J, leaving 7 bases unmatched. Germline values: CDR1 MNHEY, CDR2 SVGAGI. The genes are TRBV6-5 and TRBJ1-4; 7 bases are a match to TRBD1. What was sequenced was peripheral blood. The TCR originated in a woman aged 50 to 60 who had recovered from COVID-19. The chain's CDR3 is CASSYGQGGRKLFF. CDR3 nucleotide sequence: TGTGCCAGCAGTTACGGGCAGGGGGGAAGAAAACTGTTTTTT.